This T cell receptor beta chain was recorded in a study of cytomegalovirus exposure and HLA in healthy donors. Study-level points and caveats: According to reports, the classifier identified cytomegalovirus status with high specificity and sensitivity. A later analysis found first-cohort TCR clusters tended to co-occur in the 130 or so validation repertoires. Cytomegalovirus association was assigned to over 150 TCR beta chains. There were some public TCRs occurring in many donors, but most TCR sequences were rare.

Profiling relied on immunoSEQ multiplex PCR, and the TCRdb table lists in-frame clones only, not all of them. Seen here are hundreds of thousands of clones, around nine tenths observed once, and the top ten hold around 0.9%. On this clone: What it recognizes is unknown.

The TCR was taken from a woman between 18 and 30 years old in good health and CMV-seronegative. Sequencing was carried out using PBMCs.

CDR3 sequence: CATGTSGLVNTGELFF. Here the CDR3 DNA reads TGTGCCACCGGGACTAGCGGGCTGGTGAACACCGGGGAGCTGTTTTTT. The chain joins TRBV15 to TRBJ2-2, with TRBD2 identical over 12 bases. This CDR3 spans 16 amino acids. The junction had 5 bases not matched to a gene; V was cut back by 8 bases and J by 1 base. Germline CDR1 is LNHNV and CDR2 is YYDKDF (reference sequence).